Sequencing of this T cell receptor (beta chain) was carried out in a study of identical twins' blood T cells. The study's findings and limits: Twins shared more top CDR3 clonotypes than unrelated donors did.

TCRdb reprocessed the 5' RACE reads via MiXCR and lists one record per CDR3 protein. The sample carries 400,000 or so distinct CDR3 sequences, under 30% recorded once. Germline assignment: CDR1 SGHRS and CDR2 YFSETQ. CDR3 size: 13 residues. Trimming stripped 6 bases from V and 3 bases from J, with 11 bases between. Six healthy women, forming three identical twin pairs, donated samples. The table lists this clonotype with a few counts. Antigen: not known. The specimen sequenced was PBMCs. The receptor was isolated from a woman aged 18-49 years in good health. The J gene is TRBJ2-3, the V gene TRBV5-1; D remains unclear. DNA of the CDR3: TGCGCCAGCACAAGCAGCATGACAGATACGCAGTATTTT. This codes for CASTSSMTDTQYF.